The 23 T cell receptor beta chains listed next were all sequenced from one sample in a study of cytomegalovirus exposure and HLA in healthy donors. A multiplex PCR was run with 60 Vbeta primers and 13 Jbeta primers. Using immunoSEQ multiplex PCR, the repertoire was profiled, and TCRdb retains in-frame clones only, with some absent. The table records 150,000 to 200,000 clones, 80% to 85% of them present only once. The sequenced sample consisted of PBMCs. These receptors were taken from a girl aged 2-15 years in good health and CMV-seropositive.

This clone showed up just once. This chain joins TRBV9 and TRBJ1-2, with 11 bases lining up with TRBD1. CDR3 size: 18 residues. J gave up 0 bases and V 3 bases, and 10 bases lay outside the gene matches. Germline lookup yields CDR1 SGDLS and CDR2 YYNGEE. CDR3 DNA: TGTGCCAGCAGCGCGGGGGACAGGGGGAGAATTGCTAACTATGGCTACACCTTC. This sequence encodes CASSAGDRGRIANYGYTF.

The V call is TRBV28, the J call TRBJ1-5, with D maybe TRBD1 (5 bases). V was shortened by 3 bases and J by 15 bases, with 18 bases between the two germline ends. Germline V lookup: CDR1 MDHEN, CDR2 SYDVKM. CDR3 length: 13 amino acids. The CDR3 coding sequence is TGTGCCAGCAGTTTTTTACTAAGGGGTTTGGGGCATTTT. It specifies CASSFLLRGLGHF. The full variable domain, with the rest looked up from reference TRBV28 and TRBJ1-5, is DVKVTQSSRYLVKRTGEKVFLECVQDMDHENMFWYRQDPGLGLRLIYFSYDVKMKEKGDIPEGYSVSREKKERFSLILESASTNQTSMYLCASSFLLRGLGHFGDGTRLSIL.

The chain uses TRBV30 and TRBJ2-5; 9 bases align to TRBD1. There are 14 residues in the CDR3. V lost 2 bases to trimming and J lost 6 bases; unmatched junction nucleotides: 7. Germline CDR1 reads GTSNPN; CDR2 reads SVGIG (reference sequence). As DNA, the CDR3 is TGTGCCTGGAGTCGAGGGACAGGGCGGCAGACCCAGTACTTC. It encodes CAWSRGTGRQTQYF.

The CDR3 protein is CASSSARGARGNTIYF. The CDR3 coding sequence is TGTGCCAGCAGTTCCGCCCGGGGGGCGAGGGGAAACACCATATATTTT. J is TRBJ1-3 and V is TRBV28; perhaps TRBD1 as D (6 bases). Germline V gives CDR1 MDHEN, CDR2 SYDVKM. The CDR3 is made up of 16 amino acids. Trimming took off 4 bases at V and 4 bases at J, with 17 bases between the two ends.

The chain couples TRBV6-4 to TRBJ2-7; 11 nucleotides align to TRBD2. J gave up 3 bases and V 4 bases, and 8 bases lay outside the gene matches. The CDR3 sequence is 16 residues long. Germline CDR1 MRHNA, CDR2 SNTAGT. The CDR3 DNA sequence: TGTGCCAGCAGTGTTCCGGGACTAGCGGTAAACTACGAGCAGTACTTC. Residues: CASSVPGLAVNYEQYF.

This rearrangement joins TRBV5-1 to TRBJ2-3; D is ambiguous. Germline assignment: CDR1 SGHRS and CDR2 YFSETQ. Trimming stripped 0 bases from V and 6 bases from J, with 14 bases between. The CDR3 extends over 15 amino acids. The CDR3 DNA reads TGCGCCAGCAGCTTGGCGGCAGGTGCAGTGGATACGCAGTATTTT. This sequence encodes CASSLAAGAVDTQYF.

In DNA, the CDR3 is TGTGCCAGCGATCCTCAGGGCTGGGGACTTAACTATGGCTACACCTTC. Amino acid sequence: CASDPQGWGLNYGYTF. The chain uses TRBV2 and TRBJ1-2; D perhaps matches TRBD1 (5 bases). With 8 bases removed from V and 1 base from J, the gap between germline ends came to 20 bases. Germline assignment: CDR1 SNHLY and CDR2 FYNNEI. The CDR3 totals 16 residues.

This clone appeared a few times. V is TRBV10-3 and J is TRBJ1-5; D possibly corresponds to TRBD1 (5 bases). In germline, CDR1 is ENHRY, CDR2 SYGVKD. The length of the CDR3 is 12 residues. The germline V and J ends were trimmed by 4 bases and 5 bases, with 6 bases remaining between them. The CDR3 protein is CAISAGDQPQHF. The CDR3, as DNA: TGTGCCATCAGTGCGGGGGATCAGCCCCAGCATTTT.

This clone showed up just a few times. This chain connects TRBV10-3 to TRBJ2-2; 7 positions agree with TRBD2. Germline V gene lookup returns CDR1 ENHRY and CDR2 SYGVKD. The CDR3 totals 17 residues. V gave up 6 bases and J gave up 3 bases; unmatched junction bases: 13. CDR3: CAISDRGLAEYTGELFF. The CDR3 nucleotides read TGTGCCATCAGCGACCGGGGCCTAGCGGAATACACCGGGGAGCTGTTTTTT.

The gene calls are TRBV11-2 and TRBJ2-1, with D tentatively TRBD2 (5 bases). CDR3 length: 12 residues. CDR1 and CDR2 from the germline V gene are SGHAT and FQNNGV. V lost 3 bases to trimming and J lost 6 bases, with 6 bases between them. DNA for the CDR3: TGTGCCAGCAGCTTCCGGGGCAATGAGCAGTTCTTC. It yields the protein CASSFRGNEQFF.

The chain recombines TRBV15 with TRBJ1-2, with D unclear. CDR3 size: 12 residues. V was clipped by 5 bases and J by 3 bases, with 7 bases between them. Germline loops: CDR1 LNHNV, CDR2 YYDKDF (reference sequence). CDR3 bases: TGTGCCACCAGCCCTGAGGACTATGGCTACACCTTC. Its translation: CATSPEDYGYTF.

J is TRBJ1-2 and V is TRBV28, with D possibly matching TRBD1 (6 bases). Germline CDR1 reads MDHEN; CDR2 reads SYDVKM. The CDR3 runs to 13 residues. V gave up 4 bases and J gave up 2 bases, with 8 bases separating them. CDR3 sequence reads: CASSSGVNYGYTF. Here the CDR3 DNA reads TGTGCCAGCAGTTCAGGGGTAAACTATGGCTACACCTTC.

The chain has TRBV15 and TRBJ2-3; 12 bases are a match to TRBD2. The CDR3 extends over 16 amino acids. The V and J ends lost 2 bases and 3 bases, in that order; junction bases with no gene match: 3. The germline CDR1 and CDR2 sequences are LNHNV and YYDKDF (reference sequence). CDR3 sequence (DNA): TGTGCCACCAGCAGAAGGACTAGCGGGACAACAGATACGCAGTATTTT. Protein: CATSRRTSGTTDTQYF. Filled out from reference TRBV15 and TRBJ2-3, the complete variable domain reads DAMVIQNPRYQVTQFGKPVTLSCSQTLNHNVMYWYQQKSSQAPKLLFHYYDKDFNNEADTPDNFQSRRPNTSFCFLDIRSPGLGDTAMYLCATSRRTSGTTDTQYFGPGTRLTVL.

This clone was seen only once. The gene calls are TRBV4-1 and TRBJ2-7, with TRBD1 matching 11 bases. Germline V lookup: CDR1 MGHRA, CDR2 YSYEKL. The V gene end was trimmed by 2 bases and the J gene end by 5 bases; junction bases not matched to a gene: 11. The CDR3 spans 17 residues. Here the CDR3 DNA reads TGCGCCAGCAGCCAACATACCGGGACAGGGGGGGTCAACGAGCAGTACTTC. It yields the protein CASSQHTGTGGVNEQYF.

This sequence joins TRBV29-1 and TRBJ2-7, with a possible D match to TRBD2 (5 bases). Germline values: CDR1 SQVTM, CDR2 ANQGSEA. There are 13 residues in the CDR3. V was shortened by 5 bases and J by 5 bases, with 16 bases between the two germline ends. Here the CDR3 reads CSVSENWGDEQYF. The CDR3 coding sequence is TGCAGCGTTTCGGAGAATTGGGGAGACGAGCAGTACTTC.

V is TRBV7-2 and J is TRBJ2-7, with 9 positions matching TRBD1. This CDR3 is 16 amino acids long. CDR1 is SGHTA and CDR2 is FQGNSA in the germline V gene. The junction had 13 bases not matched to a gene; V was cut back by 6 bases and J by 4 bases. The CDR3 DNA follows: TGTGCCAGCAGAACATACCCGGGACAGGGAGGGTACGAGCAGTACTTC. Its translation is CASRTYPGQGGYEQYF.

CDR3 protein: CAWSAGAPGTGNTIYF. The CDR3 DNA sequence: TGTGCCTGGAGTGCGGGCGCGCCAGGGACTGGAAACACCATATATTTT. This chain links TRBV30 with TRBJ1-3, with D possibly matching TRBD1 (5 bases). Germline V gene sequence: CDR1 GTSNPN, CDR2 SVGIG (reference sequence). Trimming took 1 base from V and 2 from J, leaving 15 bases between them. This CDR3 comprises 16 residues.

The chain employs TRBV27 and TRBJ1-1, with unresolved D. The CDR3 spans 18 residues. V was clipped by 6 bases and J by 1 base, with 24 bases between them. From germline, CDR1 is MNHEY and CDR2 SMNVEV (reference sequence). The CDR3 DNA is TGTGCCAGCAGCTTGACCCTTTCGGCCGGAGCGACGAACACTGAAGCTTTCTTT. Translated: CASSLTLSAGATNTEAFF.

The CDR3 DNA reads TGTGCCAGCAGCATCGGGACTCCCACTGGGAACGGGGAGCTGTTTTTT. Translation gives CASSIGTPTGNGELFF. This chain links TRBV7-9 with TRBJ2-2; possibly TRBD2 for D (6 bases). The V and J ends lost 5 bases and 7 bases respectively, with 20 bases between them. This CDR3 has 16 amino acids. The germline gives CDR1 SEHNR, CDR2 FQNEAQ (reference sequence).

The chain employs TRBV4-1 and TRBJ2-1; a possible D gene is TRBD2 (5 bases). The germline gives CDR1 MGHRA, CDR2 YSYEKL. The V gene lost 2 bases and the J gene lost 5 bases, with 19 bases spanning the gap. This CDR3 has 17 residues. The CDR3, as DNA: TGCGCCAGCAGCCAAAGGTGGGGAGAGGCCTCGGACAATGAGCAGTTCTTC. Translating gives CASSQRWGEASDNEQFF.

The chain joins TRBV30 to TRBJ2-5, with D maybe TRBD1 (6 bases). This CDR3 has 14 amino acids. V lost 3 bases and J 2 bases, leaving 13 bases between the germline ends. Per germline, CDR1 GTSNPN and CDR2 SVGIG (reference sequence). CDR3 amino acids: CAWSPGHTQETQYF. The CDR3 coding sequence is TGTGCCTGGAGCCCGGGACATACACAAGAGACCCAGTACTTC.

This sequence joins TRBV27 and TRBJ2-7; 7 bases line up with TRBD2. CDR1 and CDR2 (germline): MNHEY, SMNVEV (reference sequence). This CDR3 is 16 amino acids long. Trimming at V came to 3 bases and at J to 0 bases, leaving 8 bases not matched to a gene. CDR3 DNA sequence: TGTGCCAGCAGTTTGGGGCCGGGAGGAATCTCCTACGAGCAGTACTTC. This encodes CASSLGPGGISYEQYF.

This chain links TRBV29-1 with TRBJ2-2, with 7 bases matching TRBD1. Germline CDR1 is SQVTM and CDR2 is ANQGSEA. This CDR3 spans 15 amino acids. J gave up 0 bases and V 1 base, and 2 bases lay outside the gene matches. The CDR3: CSVEGQGANTGELFF. CDR3 DNA: TGCAGCGTTGAAGGCCAGGGGGCGAACACCGGGGAGCTGTTTTTT.